The clone carrying this T cell receptor beta chain has at least ten counts. Its matching antigen is unknown. V lost 1 base and J lost 9, with 13 bases in between. Germline V CDR1 and CDR2: MGHRA, YSYEKL. The CDR3 has 14 amino acids. This sample was taken from a study of T cells after yellow fever vaccination. At the level of the study: Low-cell-number fractions underwent preparation using SMART-Seq v4 Ultra Low Input. Points from the study as a whole: Contamination of FACS-sorted repertoires by abundant clonotypes from the bulk population could occur. Reappearance after the booster was seen for most primary-vaccination clones, at 95% to 96% CD4 and less than 90% CD8.

5'RACE template switching produced TCR cDNA carrying a universal primer site and UMIs. TCRdb re-called the 5' RACE reads through MiXCR, storing one row per CDR3 protein. The repertoire holds 300,000 to 400,000 distinct CDR3 sequences, with around 3.9% as singletons. The sample here was PBMCs, taken 5 days after the yellow fever booster vaccination. V gene TRBV4-1 combines with J gene TRBJ2-1; D perhaps matches TRBD1 (5 bases). This receptor was taken from a man younger than 35 who received the YFV17D yellow fever vaccine. The CDR3 reads CASSQVAGNREQFF. The CDR3 nucleotides read TGCGCCAGCAGCCAAGTGGCAGGGAACCGTGAGCAGTTCTTC.